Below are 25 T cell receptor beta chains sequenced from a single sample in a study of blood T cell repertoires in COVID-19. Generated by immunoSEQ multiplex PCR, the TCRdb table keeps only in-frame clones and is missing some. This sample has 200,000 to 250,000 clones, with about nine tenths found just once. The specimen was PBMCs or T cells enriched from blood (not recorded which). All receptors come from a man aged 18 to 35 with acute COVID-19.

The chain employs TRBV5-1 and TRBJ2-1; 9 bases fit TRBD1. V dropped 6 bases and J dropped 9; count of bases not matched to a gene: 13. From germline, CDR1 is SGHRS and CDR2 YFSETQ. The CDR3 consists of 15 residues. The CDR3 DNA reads TGCGCCAGCAAAGTATCGACAGGGGGTCTAGGTGAGCAGTTCTTC. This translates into CASKVSTGGLGEQFF.

The CDR3 loop is CASSPSGGRVHTDTQYF. The CDR3 DNA follows: TGTGCCAGCAGCCCCTCGGGTGGCAGGGTACATACAGATACGCAGTATTTT. The chain employs TRBV3-1 (or the pseudogene TRBV3-2) and TRBJ2-3, with a possible D match to TRBD1 (5 bases). Germline assignment: CDR1 LGHDT and CDR2 YNNKEL (reference sequence). The CDR3 totals 17 residues. Trimming removed 4 bases at V and 3 bases at J, with 20 bases between.

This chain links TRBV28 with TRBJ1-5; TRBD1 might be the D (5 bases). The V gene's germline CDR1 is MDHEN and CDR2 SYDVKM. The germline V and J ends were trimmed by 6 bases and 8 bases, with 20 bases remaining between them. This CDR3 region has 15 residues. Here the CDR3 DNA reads TGTGCCAGCAGCTCCGGGACTGATCCAATCAAGCCCCAGCATTTT. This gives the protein CASSSGTDPIKPQHF. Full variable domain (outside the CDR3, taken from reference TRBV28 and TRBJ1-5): DVKVTQSSRYLVKRTGEKVFLECVQDMDHENMFWYRQDPGLGLRLIYFSYDVKMKEKGDIPEGYSVSREKKERFSLILESASTNQTSMYLCASSSGTDPIKPQHFGDGTRLSIL.

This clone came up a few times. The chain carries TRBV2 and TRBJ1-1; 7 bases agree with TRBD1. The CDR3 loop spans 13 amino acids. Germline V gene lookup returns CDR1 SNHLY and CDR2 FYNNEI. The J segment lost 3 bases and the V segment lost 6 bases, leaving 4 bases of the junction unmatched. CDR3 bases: TGTGCCAGCAGCGGACAGGCGTACACTGAAGCTTTCTTT. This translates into CASSGQAYTEAFF.

CDR3 sequence reads: CASSLGTSGVANEQFF. The CDR3 DNA reads as TGCGCCAGCAGCTTGGGGACTAGCGGAGTAGCAAATGAGCAGTTCTTC. The rearrangement uses TRBV5-1 and TRBJ2-1; the match to TRBD2 covers 10 bases. The CDR3 runs 16 residues. Trimming at V came to 0 bases and at J to 7 bases, leaving 7 bases not matched to a gene. Germline lookup yields CDR1 SGHRS and CDR2 YFSETQ.

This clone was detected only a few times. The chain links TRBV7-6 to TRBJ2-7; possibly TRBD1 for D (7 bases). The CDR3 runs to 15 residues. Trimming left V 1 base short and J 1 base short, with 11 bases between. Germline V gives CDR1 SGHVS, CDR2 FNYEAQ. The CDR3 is CASSLGDSGSYEQYF. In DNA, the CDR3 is TGTGCCAGCAGCTTAGGGGACAGCGGGTCCTACGAGCAGTACTTC.

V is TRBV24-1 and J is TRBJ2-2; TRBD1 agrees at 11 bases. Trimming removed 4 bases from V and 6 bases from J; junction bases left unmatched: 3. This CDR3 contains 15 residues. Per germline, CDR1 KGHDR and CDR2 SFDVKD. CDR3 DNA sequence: TGTGCCACCAGTGACCTGGGACAGGGGGCCGGGGAGCTGTTTTTT. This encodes CATSDLGQGAGELFF.

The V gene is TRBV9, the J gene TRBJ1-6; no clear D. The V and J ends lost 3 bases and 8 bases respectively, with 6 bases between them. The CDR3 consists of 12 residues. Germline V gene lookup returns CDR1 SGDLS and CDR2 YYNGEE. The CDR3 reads CASSELYSPLHF. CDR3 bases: TGTGCCAGCAGCGAACTTTATTCACCCCTCCACTTT.

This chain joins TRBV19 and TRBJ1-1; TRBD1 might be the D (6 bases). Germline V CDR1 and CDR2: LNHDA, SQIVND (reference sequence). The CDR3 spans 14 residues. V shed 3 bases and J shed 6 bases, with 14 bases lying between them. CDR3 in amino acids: CASSILVGGPEAFF. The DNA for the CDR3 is TGTGCCAGTAGTATTTTAGTGGGGGGGCCTGAAGCTTTCTTT.

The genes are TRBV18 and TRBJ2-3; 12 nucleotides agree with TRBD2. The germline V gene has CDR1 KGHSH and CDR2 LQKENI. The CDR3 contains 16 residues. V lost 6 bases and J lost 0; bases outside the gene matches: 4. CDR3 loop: CASSRGLAGSTDTQYF. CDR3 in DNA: TGTGCCAGCTCCCGGGGACTAGCGGGCAGCACAGATACGCAGTATTTT.

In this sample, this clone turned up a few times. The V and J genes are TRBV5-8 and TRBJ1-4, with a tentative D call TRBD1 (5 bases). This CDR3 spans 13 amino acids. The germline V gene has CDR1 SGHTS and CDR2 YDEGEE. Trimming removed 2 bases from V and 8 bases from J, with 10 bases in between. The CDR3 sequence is CASSFHAGEKLFF. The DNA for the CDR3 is TGTGCCAGCAGCTTCCACGCAGGGGAAAAACTGTTTTTT.

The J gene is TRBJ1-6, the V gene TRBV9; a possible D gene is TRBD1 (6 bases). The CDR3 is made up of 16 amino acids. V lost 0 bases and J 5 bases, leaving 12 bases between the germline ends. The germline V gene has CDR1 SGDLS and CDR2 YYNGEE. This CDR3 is CASSVAGTPHNSPLHF. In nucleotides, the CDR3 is TGTGCCAGCAGCGTAGCCGGGACACCCCATAATTCACCCCTCCACTTT. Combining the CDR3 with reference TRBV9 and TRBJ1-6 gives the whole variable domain DSGVTQTPKHLITATGQRVTLRCSPRSGDLSVYWYQQSLDQGLQFLIQYYNGEERAKGNILERFSAQQFPDLHSELNLSSLELGDSALYFCASSVAGTPHNSPLHFGNGTRLTVT.

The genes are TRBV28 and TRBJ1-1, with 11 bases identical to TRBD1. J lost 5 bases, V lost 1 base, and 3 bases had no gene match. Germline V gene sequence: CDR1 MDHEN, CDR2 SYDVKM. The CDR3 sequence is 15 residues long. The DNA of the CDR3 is TGTGCCAGCAGTTTATACGGGACAGGGGGGACTGAAGCTTTCTTT. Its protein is CASSLYGTGGTEAFF.

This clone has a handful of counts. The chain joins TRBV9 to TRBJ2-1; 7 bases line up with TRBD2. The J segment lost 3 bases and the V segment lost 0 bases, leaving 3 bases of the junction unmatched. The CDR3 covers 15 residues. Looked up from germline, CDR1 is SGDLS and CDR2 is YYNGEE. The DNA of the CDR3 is TGTGCCAGCAGCGTAGACCAGCGGGGCTACAATGAGCAGTTCTTC. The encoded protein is CASSVDQRGYNEQFF. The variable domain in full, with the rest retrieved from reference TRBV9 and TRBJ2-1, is DSGVTQTPKHLITATGQRVTLRCSPRSGDLSVYWYQQSLDQGLQFLIQYYNGEERAKGNILERFSAQQFPDLHSELNLSSLELGDSALYFCASSVDQRGYNEQFFGPGTRLTVL.

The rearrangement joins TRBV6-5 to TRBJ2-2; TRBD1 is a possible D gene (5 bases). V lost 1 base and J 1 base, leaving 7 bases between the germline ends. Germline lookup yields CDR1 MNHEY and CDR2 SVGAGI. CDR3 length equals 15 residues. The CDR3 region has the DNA TGTGCCAGCAGTTACTACAGGAGGAACACCGGGGAGCTGTTTTTT. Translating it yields CASSYYRRNTGELFF.

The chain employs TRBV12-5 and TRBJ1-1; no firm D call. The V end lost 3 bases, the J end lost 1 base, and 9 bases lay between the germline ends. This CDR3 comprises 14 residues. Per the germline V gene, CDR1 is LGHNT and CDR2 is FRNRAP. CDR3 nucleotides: TGTGCTAGTGGTTTATCGGCGGCGAACACTGAAGCTTTCTTT. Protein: CASGLSAANTEAFF. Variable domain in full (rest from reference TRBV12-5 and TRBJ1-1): DARVTQTPRHKVTEMGQEVTMRCQPILGHNTVFWYRQTMMQGLELLAYFRNRAPLDDSGMPKDRFSAEMPDATLATLKIQPSEPRDSAVYFCASGLSAANTEAFFGQGTRLTVV.

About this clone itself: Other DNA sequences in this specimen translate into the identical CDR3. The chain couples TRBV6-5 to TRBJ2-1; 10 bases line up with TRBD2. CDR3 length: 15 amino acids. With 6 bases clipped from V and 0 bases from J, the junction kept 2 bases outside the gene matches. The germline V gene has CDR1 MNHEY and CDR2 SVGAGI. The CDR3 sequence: CASRSSGSSYNEQFF. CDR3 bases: TGTGCCAGCAGATCTAGCGGGAGCTCCTACAATGAGCAGTTCTTC.

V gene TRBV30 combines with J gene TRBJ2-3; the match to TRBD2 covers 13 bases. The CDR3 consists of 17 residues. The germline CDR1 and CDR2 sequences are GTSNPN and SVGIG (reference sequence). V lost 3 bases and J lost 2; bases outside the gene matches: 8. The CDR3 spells CAWSRMGLAGYTDTQYF. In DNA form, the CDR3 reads TGTGCCTGGAGCCGCATGGGACTAGCGGGATACACAGATACGCAGTATTTT.

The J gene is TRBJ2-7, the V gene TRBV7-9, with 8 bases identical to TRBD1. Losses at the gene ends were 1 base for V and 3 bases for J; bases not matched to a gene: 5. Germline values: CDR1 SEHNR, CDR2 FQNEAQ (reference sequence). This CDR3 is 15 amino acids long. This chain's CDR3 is CASSLGTGIHYEQYF. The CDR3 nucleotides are TGTGCCAGCAGCTTAGGGACAGGGATACACTACGAGCAGTACTTC.

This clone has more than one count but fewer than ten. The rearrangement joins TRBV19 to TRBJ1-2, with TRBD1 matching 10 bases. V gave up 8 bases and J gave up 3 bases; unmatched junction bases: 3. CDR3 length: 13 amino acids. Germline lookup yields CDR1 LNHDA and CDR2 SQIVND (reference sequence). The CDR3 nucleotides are TGTGCCAGTTATGGACAGGGGGACTATGGCTACACCTTC. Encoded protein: CASYGQGDYGYTF.

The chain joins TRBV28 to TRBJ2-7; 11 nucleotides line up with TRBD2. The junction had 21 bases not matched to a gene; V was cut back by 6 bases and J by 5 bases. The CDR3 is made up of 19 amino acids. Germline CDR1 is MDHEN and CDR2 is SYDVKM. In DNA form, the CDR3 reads TGTGCCAGCAGCCCCTCAGGACTTGGACTAGCGGGTAAGCTGGACGAGCAGTACTTC. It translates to CASSPSGLGLAGKLDEQYF.

For the CDR3, the DNA is TGTGCCAGCAGTTCCGGACTAGCGGCTACCTACGAGCAGTACTTC. It translates to CASSSGLAATYEQYF. The gene calls are TRBV28 and TRBJ2-7; 10 bases map to TRBD2. CDR3 size: 15 residues. Germline V CDR1 and CDR2: MDHEN, SYDVKM. After removal of 4 bases from V and 2 bases from J, the junction contained 5 bases not matched to a gene.

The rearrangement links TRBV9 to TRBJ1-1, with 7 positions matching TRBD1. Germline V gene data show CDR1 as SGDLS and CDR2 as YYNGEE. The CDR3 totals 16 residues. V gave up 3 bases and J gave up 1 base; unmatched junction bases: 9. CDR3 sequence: CASSAEKGQTNTEAFF. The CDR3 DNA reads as TGTGCCAGCAGCGCAGAAAAGGGACAGACGAACACTGAAGCTTTCTTT.

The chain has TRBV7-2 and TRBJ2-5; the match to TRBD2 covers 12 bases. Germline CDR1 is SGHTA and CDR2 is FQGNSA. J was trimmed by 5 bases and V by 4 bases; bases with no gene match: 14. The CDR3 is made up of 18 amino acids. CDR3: CASSSSRLAGVFGETQYF. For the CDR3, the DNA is TGTGCCAGCAGCTCCAGCCGACTAGCGGGAGTATTCGGCGAGACCCAGTACTTC.

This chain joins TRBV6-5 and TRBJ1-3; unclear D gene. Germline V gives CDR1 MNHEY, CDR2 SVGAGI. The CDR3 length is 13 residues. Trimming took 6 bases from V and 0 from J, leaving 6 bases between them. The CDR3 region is CASRASSGNTIYF. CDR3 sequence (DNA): TGTGCCAGCAGGGCCAGCTCTGGAAACACCATATATTTT.